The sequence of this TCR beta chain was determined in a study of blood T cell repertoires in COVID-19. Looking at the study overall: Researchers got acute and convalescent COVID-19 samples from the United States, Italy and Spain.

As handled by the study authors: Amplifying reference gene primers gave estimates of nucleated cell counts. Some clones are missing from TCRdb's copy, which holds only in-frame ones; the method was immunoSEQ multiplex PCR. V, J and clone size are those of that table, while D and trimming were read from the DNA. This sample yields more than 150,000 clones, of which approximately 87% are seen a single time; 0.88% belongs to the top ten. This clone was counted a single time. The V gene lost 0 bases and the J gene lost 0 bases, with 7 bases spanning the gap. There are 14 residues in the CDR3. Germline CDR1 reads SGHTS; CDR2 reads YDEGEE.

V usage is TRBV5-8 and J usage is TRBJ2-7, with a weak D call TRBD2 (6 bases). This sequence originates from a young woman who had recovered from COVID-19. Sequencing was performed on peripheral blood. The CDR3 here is CASSLDGSSYEQYF. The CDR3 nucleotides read TGTGCCAGCAGCTTGGACGGGAGCTCCTACGAGCAGTACTTC.